This T cell receptor (beta chain) emerged from a study of blood T cell repertoires in COVID-19. About the research overall: PBMCs, B-cell-depleted T cells, or T cells provided the cDNA or gDNA that made up the material.

V shed 4 bases and J 2 bases; nucleotides not matched to a gene: 11. The CDR3 has 16 residues. Germline values: CDR1 SGDLS, CDR2 YYNGEE. Original data processing: Estimated nucleated cell counts came from reference gene primer amplification. Libraries were prepared by immunoSEQ multiplex PCR; TCRdb keeps only in-frame clonotypes and omits some of them. D and trimming come from the DNA, and the V and J calls and clone size come from that table. The sample holds 450,000 to 500,000 clones; 80% to 90% are singletons and the top ten take 3% to 3.5%. Sequenced: peripheral blood. This clonotype was obtained from a human donor in a cohort sampled during active COVID-19. V gene TRBV9 combines with J gene TRBJ2-7, with TRBD1 matching 8 bases. The CDR3 DNA sequence: TGTGCCAGCAGCTCAGGGGGCCAGGGGGTTCCCTACGAGCAGTACTTC. Protein: CASSSGGQGVPYEQYF.